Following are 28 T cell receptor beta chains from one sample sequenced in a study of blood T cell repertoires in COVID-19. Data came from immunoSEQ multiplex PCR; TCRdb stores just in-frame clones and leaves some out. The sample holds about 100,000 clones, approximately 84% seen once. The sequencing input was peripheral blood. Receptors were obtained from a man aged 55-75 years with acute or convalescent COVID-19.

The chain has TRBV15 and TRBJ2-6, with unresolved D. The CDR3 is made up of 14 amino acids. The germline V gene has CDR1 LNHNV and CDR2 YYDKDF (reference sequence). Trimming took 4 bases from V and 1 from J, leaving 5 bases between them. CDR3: CATSIQSGANVLTF. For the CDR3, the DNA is TGTGCCACCAGCATCCAATCTGGGGCCAACGTCCTGACTTTC.

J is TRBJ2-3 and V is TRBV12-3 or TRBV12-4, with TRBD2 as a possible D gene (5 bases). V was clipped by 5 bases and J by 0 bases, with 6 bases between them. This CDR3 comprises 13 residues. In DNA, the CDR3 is TGTGCCAGCAGTGAGGGTAGCACAGATACGCAGTATTTT. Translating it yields CASSEGSTDTQYF.

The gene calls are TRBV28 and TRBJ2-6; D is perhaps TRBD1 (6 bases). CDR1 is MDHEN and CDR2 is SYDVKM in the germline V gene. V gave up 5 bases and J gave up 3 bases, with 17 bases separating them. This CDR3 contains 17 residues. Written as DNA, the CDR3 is TGTGCCAGCAGTGAACCGACCTCAGGGGTTGGGGCCAACGTCCTGACTTTC. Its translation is CASSEPTSGVGANVLTF.

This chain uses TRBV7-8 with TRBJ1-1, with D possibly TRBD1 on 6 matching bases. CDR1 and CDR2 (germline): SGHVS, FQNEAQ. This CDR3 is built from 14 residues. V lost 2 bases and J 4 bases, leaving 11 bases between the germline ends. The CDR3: CASSLSGGGTEAFF. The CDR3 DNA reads TGTGCCAGCAGCTTATCGGGGGGCGGCACTGAAGCTTTCTTT.

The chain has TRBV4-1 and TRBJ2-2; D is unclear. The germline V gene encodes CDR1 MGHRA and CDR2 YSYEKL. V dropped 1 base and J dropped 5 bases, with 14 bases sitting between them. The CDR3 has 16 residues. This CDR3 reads CASSQGLSYRTGELFF. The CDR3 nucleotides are TGCGCCAGCAGCCAAGGTTTAAGCTATAGAACCGGGGAGCTGTTTTTT.

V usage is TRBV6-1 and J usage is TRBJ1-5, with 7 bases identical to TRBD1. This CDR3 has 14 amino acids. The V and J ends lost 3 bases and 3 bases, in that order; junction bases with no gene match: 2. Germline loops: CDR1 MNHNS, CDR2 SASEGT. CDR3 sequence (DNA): TGTGCCAGCAGTGACAGGGGGGTCAATCAGCCCCAGCATTTT. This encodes CASSDRGVNQPQHF.

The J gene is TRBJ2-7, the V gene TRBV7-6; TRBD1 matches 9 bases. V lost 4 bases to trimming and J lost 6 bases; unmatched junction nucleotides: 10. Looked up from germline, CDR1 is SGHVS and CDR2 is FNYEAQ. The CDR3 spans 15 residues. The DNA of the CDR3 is TGTGCCAGCAGCTCAGGGACAGGGAAGTGGGGCGAGCAGTACTTC. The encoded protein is CASSSGTGKWGEQYF.

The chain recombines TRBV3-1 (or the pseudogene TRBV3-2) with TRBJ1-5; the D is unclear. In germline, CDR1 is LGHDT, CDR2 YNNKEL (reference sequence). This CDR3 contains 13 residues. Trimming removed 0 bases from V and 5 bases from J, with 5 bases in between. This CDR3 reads CASSQEEDQPQHF. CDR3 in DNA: TGTGCCAGCAGCCAAGAAGAGGATCAGCCCCAGCATTTT.

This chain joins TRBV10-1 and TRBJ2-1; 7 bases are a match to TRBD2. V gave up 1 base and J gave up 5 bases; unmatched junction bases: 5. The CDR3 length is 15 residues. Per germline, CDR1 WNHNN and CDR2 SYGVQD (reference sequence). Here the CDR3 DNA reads TGCGCCAGCAGTGAGTATCGGACTAGAAACAATGAGCAGTTCTTC. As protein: CASSEYRTRNNEQFF.

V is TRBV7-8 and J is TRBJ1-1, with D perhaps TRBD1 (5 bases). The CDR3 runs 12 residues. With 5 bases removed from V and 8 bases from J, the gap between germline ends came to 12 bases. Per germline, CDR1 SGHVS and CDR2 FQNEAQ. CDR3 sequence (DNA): TGTGCCAGCAGCCCGGGGGTAGGGGAAGCTTTCTTT. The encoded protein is CASSPGVGEAFF. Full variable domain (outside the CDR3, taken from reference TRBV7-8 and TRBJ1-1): GAGVSQSPRYKVAKRGQDVALRCDPISGHVSLFWYQQALGQGPEFLTYFQNEAQLDKSGLPSDRFFAERPEGSVSTLKIQRTQQEDSAVYLCASSPGVGEAFFGQGTRLTVV.

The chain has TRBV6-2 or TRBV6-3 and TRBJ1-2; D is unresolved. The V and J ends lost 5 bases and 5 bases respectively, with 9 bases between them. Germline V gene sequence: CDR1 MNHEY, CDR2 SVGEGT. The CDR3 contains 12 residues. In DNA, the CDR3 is TGTGCCAGCAGTCCATCGGGGTATGGCTACACCTTC. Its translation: CASSPSGYGYTF.

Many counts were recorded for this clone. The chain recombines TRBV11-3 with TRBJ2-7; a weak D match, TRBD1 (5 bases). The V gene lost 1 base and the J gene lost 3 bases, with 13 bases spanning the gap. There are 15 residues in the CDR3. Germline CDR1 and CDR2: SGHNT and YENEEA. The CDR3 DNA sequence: TGTGCCAGCAGCTTAGGGGCAGGGTCCGGCTACGAGCAGTACGTC. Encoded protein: CASSLGAGSGYEQYV.

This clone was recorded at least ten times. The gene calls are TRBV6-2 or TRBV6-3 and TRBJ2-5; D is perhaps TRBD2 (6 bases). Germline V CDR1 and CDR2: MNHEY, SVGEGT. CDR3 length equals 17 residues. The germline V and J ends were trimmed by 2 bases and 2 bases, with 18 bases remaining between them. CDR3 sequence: CASSYGVTGGWQETQYF. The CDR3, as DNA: TGTGCCAGCAGTTACGGCGTCACAGGAGGGTGGCAAGAGACCCAGTACTTC.

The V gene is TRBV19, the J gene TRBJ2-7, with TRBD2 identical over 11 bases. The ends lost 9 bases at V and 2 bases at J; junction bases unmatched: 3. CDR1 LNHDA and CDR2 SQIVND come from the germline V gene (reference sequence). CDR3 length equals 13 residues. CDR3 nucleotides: TGTGCCAGCGGACTAGCGGGCGCCTACGAGCAGTACTTC. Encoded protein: CASGLAGAYEQYF.

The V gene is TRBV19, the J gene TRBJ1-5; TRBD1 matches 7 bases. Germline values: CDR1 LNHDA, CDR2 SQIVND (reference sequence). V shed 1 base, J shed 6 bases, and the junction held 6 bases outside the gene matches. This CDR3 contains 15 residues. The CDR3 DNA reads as TGTGCCAGTAGTATAGCAGGGGGAGTCGGTCAGCCCCAGCATTTT. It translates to CASSIAGGVGQPQHF. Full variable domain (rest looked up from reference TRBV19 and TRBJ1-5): DGGITQSPKYLFRKEGQNVTLSCEQNLNHDAMYWYRQDPGQGLRLIYYSQIVNDFQKGDIAEGYSVSREKKESFPLTVTSAQKNPTAFYLCASSIAGGVGQPQHFGDGTRLSIL.

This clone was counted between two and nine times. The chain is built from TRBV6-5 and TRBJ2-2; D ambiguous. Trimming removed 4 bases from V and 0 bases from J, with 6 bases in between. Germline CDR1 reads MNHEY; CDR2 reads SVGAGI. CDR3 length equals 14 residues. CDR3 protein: CASSSGSNTGELFF. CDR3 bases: TGTGCCAGCAGTTCAGGATCGAACACCGGGGAGCTGTTTTTT.

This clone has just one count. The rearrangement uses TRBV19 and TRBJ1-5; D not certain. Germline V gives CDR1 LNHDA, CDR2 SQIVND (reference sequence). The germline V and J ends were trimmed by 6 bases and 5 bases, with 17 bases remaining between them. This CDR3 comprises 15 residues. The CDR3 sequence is CASSPRPLRDQPQHF. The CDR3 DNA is TGTGCCAGTAGCCCTCGACCCCTGCGGGATCAGCCCCAGCATTTT.

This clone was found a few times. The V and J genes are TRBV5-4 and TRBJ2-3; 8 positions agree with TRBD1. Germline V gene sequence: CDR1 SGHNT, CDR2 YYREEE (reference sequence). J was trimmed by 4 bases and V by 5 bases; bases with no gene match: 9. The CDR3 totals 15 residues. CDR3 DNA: TGTGCCAGCAGTCGACAGGACAGGGCCGCAGATACGCAGTATTTT. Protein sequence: CASSRQDRAADTQYF.

The CDR3 region is CASSVAGGSGDGELFF. As DNA, the CDR3 is TGTGCCAGCAGCGTAGCGGGCGGGAGTGGGGACGGGGAGCTGTTTTTT. This chain uses TRBV9 with TRBJ2-2; 7 bases map to TRBD2. Germline values: CDR1 SGDLS, CDR2 YYNGEE. The V segment lost 0 bases and the J segment 7 bases; nucleotides outside the gene matches: 9. This CDR3 contains 16 residues.

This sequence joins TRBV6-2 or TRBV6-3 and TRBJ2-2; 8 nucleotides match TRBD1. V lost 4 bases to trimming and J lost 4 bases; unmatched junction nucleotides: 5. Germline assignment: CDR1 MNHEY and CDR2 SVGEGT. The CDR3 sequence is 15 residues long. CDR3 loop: CASSSGQGGTGELFF. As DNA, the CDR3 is TGTGCCAGCAGTTCCGGACAGGGAGGCACCGGGGAGCTGTTTTTT.

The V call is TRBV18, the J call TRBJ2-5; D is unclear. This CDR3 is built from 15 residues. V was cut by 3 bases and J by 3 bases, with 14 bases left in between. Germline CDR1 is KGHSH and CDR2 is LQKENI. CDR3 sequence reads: CASSPPSQTKETQYF. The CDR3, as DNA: TGTGCCAGCTCACCTCCCTCACAGACAAAAGAGACCCAGTACTTC.

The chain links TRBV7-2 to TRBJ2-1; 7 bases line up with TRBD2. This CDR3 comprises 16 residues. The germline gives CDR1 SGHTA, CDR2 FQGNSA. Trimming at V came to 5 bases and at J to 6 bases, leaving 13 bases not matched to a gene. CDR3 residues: CASSAFASGTINEQFF. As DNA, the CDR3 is TGTGCCAGCAGCGCGTTTGCTTCCGGGACTATCAATGAGCAGTTCTTC.

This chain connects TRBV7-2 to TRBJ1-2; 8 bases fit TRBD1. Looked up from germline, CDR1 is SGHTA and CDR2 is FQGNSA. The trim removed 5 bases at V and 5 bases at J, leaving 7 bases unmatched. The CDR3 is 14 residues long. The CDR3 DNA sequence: TGTGCCAGCAGCCCAAGACAGGGGTGGTATGGCTACACCTTC. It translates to CASSPRQGWYGYTF.

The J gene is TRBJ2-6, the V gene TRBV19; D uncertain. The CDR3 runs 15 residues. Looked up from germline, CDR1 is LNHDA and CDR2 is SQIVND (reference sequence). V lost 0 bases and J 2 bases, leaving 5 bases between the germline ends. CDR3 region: CASSIDLPGANVLTF. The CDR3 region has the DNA TGTGCCAGTAGTATAGATCTACCTGGGGCCAACGTCCTGACTTTC.

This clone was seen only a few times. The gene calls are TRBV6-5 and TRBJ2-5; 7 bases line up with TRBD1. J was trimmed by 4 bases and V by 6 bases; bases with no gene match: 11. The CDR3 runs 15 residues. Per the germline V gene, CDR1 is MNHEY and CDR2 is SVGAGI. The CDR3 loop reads CASRGQVPFPETQYF. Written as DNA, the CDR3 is TGTGCCAGCAGAGGACAGGTCCCCTTCCCAGAGACCCAGTACTTC.

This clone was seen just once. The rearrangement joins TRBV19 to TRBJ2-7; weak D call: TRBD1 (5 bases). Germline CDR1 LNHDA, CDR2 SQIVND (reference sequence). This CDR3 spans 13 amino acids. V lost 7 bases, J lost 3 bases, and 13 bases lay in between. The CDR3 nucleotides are TGTGCCAGTACGGACCGGACAAGCTACGAGCAGTACTTC. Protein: CASTDRTSYEQYF.

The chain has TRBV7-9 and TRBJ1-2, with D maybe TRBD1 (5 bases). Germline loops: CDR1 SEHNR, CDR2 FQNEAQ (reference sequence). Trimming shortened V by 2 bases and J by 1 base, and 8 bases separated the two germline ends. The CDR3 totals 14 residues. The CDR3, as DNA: TGTGCCAGCAGCTTACGGCAGGGTAACTATGGCTACACCTTC. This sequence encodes CASSLRQGNYGYTF.

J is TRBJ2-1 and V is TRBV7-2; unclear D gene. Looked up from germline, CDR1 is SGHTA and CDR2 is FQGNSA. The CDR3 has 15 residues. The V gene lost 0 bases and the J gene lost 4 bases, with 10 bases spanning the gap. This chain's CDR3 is CASSLASGFYNEQFF. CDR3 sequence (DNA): TGTGCCAGCAGCTTAGCCTCGGGTTTTTACAATGAGCAGTTCTTC. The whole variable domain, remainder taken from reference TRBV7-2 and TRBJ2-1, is GAGVSQSPSNKVTEKGKDVELRCDPISGHTALYWYRQSLGQGLEFLIYFQGNSAPDKSGLPSDRFSAERTGGSVSTLTIQRTQQEDSAVYLCASSLASGFYNEQFFGPGTRLTVL.